One sample yielded the 14 T cell receptor beta chains listed below, sequenced in a study of shared clonotypes between healthy human individuals. Sequenced by immunoSEQ multiplex PCR; TCRdb stores in-frame clones only, minus some. The repertoire holds some 360,000 clones, with around 79% as singletons. The sequencing sample was made of memory CD4+ T cells sorted from blood. Subset given: CD45RA-negative fraction. The receptors shown here come from a young man in good health.

V gene TRBV5-6 combines with J gene TRBJ1-1; D is ambiguous. Germline CDR1 and CDR2: SGHDT and YYEEEE. The germline V and J ends were trimmed by 6 bases and 0 bases, with 12 bases remaining between them. The CDR3 extends over 14 amino acids. For the CDR3, the DNA is TGTGCCAGCACTCGGGAGGGATTGAACACTGAAGCTTTCTTT. Its translation: CASTREGLNTEAFF.

The chain combines TRBV5-1 with TRBJ2-5; TRBD1 aligns across 10 bases. The germline gives CDR1 SGHRS, CDR2 YFSETQ. This CDR3 region has 15 residues. Losses at the gene ends were 5 bases for V and 5 bases for J; bases not matched to a gene: 9. In DNA, the CDR3 is TGCGCCAGCAGTCCCGGGACAGGGGCCCTTGAGACCCAGTACTTC. Amino acids: CASSPGTGALETQYF.

This clone was found a few times. The V call is TRBV28, the J call TRBJ2-1; D is unclear. Germline loops: CDR1 MDHEN, CDR2 SYDVKM. The CDR3 is made up of 11 amino acids. Trimming removed 4 bases from V and 9 bases from J, with 7 bases in between. CDR3: CASSYRLEQFF. CDR3 DNA sequence: TGTGCCAGCAGTTACCGTCTTGAGCAGTTCTTC. Based on the CDR3 plus reference TRBV28 and TRBJ2-1, the full variable domain is DVKVTQSSRYLVKRTGEKVFLECVQDMDHENMFWYRQDPGLGLRLIYFSYDVKMKEKGDIPEGYSVSREKKERFSLILESASTNQTSMYLCASSYRLEQFFGPGTRLTVL.

This clone was recorded at least ten times. The V and J genes are TRBV7-2 and TRBJ2-3, with TRBD2 as a possible D gene (6 bases). Per germline, CDR1 SGHTA and CDR2 FQGNSA. With 4 bases removed from V and 5 bases from J, the gap between germline ends came to 19 bases. This CDR3 is built from 16 residues. This CDR3 reads CASSSTFGSGGDTQYF. CDR3 DNA sequence: TGTGCCAGCAGCTCTACCTTTGGTAGCGGTGGAGATACGCAGTATTTT.

CDR3 coding DNA: TGTGCCAGCAGCTCCCTAGGGCCTCAACAGGGAGAAGCTTTCTTT. Its protein product is CASSSLGPQQGEAFF. This sequence joins TRBV7-8 and TRBJ1-1; a possible D gene is TRBD1 (6 bases). In germline, CDR1 is SGHVS, CDR2 FQNEAQ. This CDR3 is 15 amino acids long. V dropped 4 bases and J dropped 8 bases, with 20 bases sitting between them.

The chain combines TRBV7-8 with TRBJ2-1, with D possibly matching TRBD2 (6 bases). The CDR3 consists of 16 residues. The V end was cut by 5 bases, the J end by 3 bases, with 17 bases between. Germline CDR1 SGHVS, CDR2 FQNEAQ. CDR3 DNA sequence: TGTGCCAGCAGCGGCGGTGCGGGATCGCTCTACAATGAGCAGTTCTTC. Protein product: CASSGGAGSLYNEQFF.

This clone was observed a few times. This sequence joins TRBV6-1 and TRBJ1-5; tentative D call: TRBD1 (5 bases). This CDR3 is 14 amino acids long. The germline gives CDR1 MNHNS, CDR2 SASEGT. Between the trimmed V and J ends, which lost 3 bases and 9 bases, there was a span of 15 bases. CDR3 bases: TGTGCCAGCAGTGACCGGGACGCCGACAGGCCCCAGCATTTT. Translating it yields CASSDRDADRPQHF.

The chain joins TRBV10-2 to TRBJ2-7; weak D call: TRBD1 (7 bases). V was shortened by 1 base and J by 2 bases, with 9 bases between the two germline ends. The germline CDR1 and CDR2 sequences are WSHSY and SAAADI. The CDR3 sequence is 14 residues long. CDR3 in DNA: TGCGCCAGCAGTGAGTGGAGGGGGCCCTACGAGCAGTACTTC. Amino acid sequence: CASSEWRGPYEQYF.

Remarks on this clone: The sample holds other DNA sequences that translate to the same CDR3. V usage is TRBV6-5 and J usage is TRBJ1-4; no firm D call. The V and J ends lost 5 bases and 0 bases respectively, with 4 bases between them. In germline, CDR1 is MNHEY, CDR2 SVGAGI. This CDR3 spans 13 amino acids. In nucleotides, the CDR3 is TGTGCCAGCAGTCGCGCAACTAATGAAAAACTGTTTTTT. This encodes CASSRATNEKLFF.

V gene TRBV19 combines with J gene TRBJ1-5, with unresolved D. There are 12 residues in the CDR3. V was shortened by 6 bases and J by 7 bases, with 10 bases between the two germline ends. The germline V gene has CDR1 LNHDA and CDR2 SQIVND (reference sequence). DNA of the CDR3: TGTGCCAGTAGCATCCGGATGCAGCCCCAGCATTTT. As protein: CASSIRMQPQHF.

V and J are TRBV6-5 and TRBJ1-2; possibly TRBD1 for D (5 bases). The CDR3 loop spans 14 amino acids. The V gene's germline CDR1 is MNHEY and CDR2 SVGAGI. The germline V and J ends were trimmed by 5 bases and 4 bases, with 14 bases remaining between them. CDR3 bases: TGTGCCAGCAGTCAATTCGGACATCCCTATGGCTACACCTTC. As protein: CASSQFGHPYGYTF.

This chain joins TRBV5-1 and TRBJ1-2; D is undetermined. This CDR3 has 13 amino acids. Trimming removed 0 bases at V and 6 bases at J, with 9 bases between. CDR1 is SGHRS, CDR2 YFSETQ, per germline. CDR3 in DNA: TGCGCCAGCAGCTTGGAGTCAATTGATGGCTACACCTTC. Its protein product is CASSLESIDGYTF.

The sample holds a few counts of this clone. The CDR3 sequence is CASSLITPGRTDTQYF. CDR3 sequence (DNA): TGTGCCAGCAGTTTAATAACCCCCGGGAGGACAGATACGCAGTATTTT. The chain employs TRBV28 and TRBJ2-3, with 7 positions matching TRBD2. Germline lookup yields CDR1 MDHEN and CDR2 SYDVKM. V lost 2 bases, J lost 3 bases, and 8 bases stayed unmatched. The CDR3 runs 16 residues.

This clone has more than one count but fewer than ten. Different DNA sequences within this sample yield the same CDR3. The chain couples TRBV11-2 to TRBJ2-2; 10 positions match TRBD2. CDR3 length equals 17 residues. The germline gives CDR1 SGHAT, CDR2 FQNNGV. The V gene end was trimmed by 2 bases and the J gene end by 0 bases; junction bases not matched to a gene: 3. CDR3 bases: TGTGCCAGCAGCTTAAGGACTAGCGGAGCGAACACCGGGGAGCTGTTTTTT. Translation gives CASSLRTSGANTGELFF.